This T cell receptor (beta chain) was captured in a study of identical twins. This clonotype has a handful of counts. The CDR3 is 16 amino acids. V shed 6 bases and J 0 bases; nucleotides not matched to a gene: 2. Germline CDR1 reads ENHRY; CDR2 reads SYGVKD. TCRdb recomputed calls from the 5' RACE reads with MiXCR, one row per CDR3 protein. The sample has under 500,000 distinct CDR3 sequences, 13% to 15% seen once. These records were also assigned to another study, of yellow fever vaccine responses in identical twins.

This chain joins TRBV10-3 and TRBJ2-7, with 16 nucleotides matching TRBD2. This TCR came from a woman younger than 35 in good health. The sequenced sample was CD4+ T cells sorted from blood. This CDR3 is CAIRGLAGGSSYEQYF. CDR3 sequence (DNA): TGTGCCATCAGGGGACTAGCGGGAGGGAGCTCCTACGAGCAGTACTTC.